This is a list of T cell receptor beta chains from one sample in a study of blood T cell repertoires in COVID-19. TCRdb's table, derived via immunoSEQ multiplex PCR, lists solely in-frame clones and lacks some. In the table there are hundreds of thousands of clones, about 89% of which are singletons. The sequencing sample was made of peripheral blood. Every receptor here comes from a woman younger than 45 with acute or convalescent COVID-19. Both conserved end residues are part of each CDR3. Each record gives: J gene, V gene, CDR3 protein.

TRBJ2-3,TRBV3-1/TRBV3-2,CASSPRRRGGGTDTQYF
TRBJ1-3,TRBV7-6,CASSLARGQGSGNTIYF
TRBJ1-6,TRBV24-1,CATSGTGYNSPLHF
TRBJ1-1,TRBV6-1,CASSEARGPRANTEAFF
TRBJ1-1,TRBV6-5,CASSYVQGGEAFF
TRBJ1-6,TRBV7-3,CASSPRTGPSYNSPLHF
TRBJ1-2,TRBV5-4,CASSLREINYGYTF
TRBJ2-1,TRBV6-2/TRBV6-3,CASSYTRQGFYNEQFF
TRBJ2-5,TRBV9,CASPLSGVPLGGETQYF
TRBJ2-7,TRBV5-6,CASSLTPRGREQYF
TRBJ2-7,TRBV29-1,CSVVVRDSTYEQYF
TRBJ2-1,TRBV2,CASSSGPSNEQFF
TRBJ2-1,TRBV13,CASSSSLRGALEQFF
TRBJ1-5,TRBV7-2,CASSLSSGGLNQPQHF
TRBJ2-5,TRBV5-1,CASRLSGGSQETQYF
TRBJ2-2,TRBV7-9,CASIDTKTEHTGELFF
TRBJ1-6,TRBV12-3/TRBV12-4,CASSPRQYSPLHF
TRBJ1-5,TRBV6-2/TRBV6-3,CASSSPYQPQHF
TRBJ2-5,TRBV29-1,CSVGTGVETQYF
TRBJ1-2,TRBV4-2,CASSQEDQGAQSSYTF
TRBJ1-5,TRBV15,CATSRTNNQPQHF
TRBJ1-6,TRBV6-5,CASRGSYNSPLHF
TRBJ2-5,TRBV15,CATSRDGGRPSGTQYF
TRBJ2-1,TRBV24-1,CATSDSERGGFSYNEQFF
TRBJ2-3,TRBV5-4,CASSLDSSYTQYF
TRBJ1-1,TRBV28,CASSALGVGTEAFF
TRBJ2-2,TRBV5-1,CASSLGQGDTGELFF
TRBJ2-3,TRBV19,CASSKTYLSADTQYF
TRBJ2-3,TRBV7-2,CASSLALSTDTQYF
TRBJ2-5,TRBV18,CASSPPGQPQETQYF
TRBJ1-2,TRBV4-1,CASSQGQFYGYTF
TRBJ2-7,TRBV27,CASSPWATYEQYF
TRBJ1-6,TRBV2,CASSRDTINSPLHF